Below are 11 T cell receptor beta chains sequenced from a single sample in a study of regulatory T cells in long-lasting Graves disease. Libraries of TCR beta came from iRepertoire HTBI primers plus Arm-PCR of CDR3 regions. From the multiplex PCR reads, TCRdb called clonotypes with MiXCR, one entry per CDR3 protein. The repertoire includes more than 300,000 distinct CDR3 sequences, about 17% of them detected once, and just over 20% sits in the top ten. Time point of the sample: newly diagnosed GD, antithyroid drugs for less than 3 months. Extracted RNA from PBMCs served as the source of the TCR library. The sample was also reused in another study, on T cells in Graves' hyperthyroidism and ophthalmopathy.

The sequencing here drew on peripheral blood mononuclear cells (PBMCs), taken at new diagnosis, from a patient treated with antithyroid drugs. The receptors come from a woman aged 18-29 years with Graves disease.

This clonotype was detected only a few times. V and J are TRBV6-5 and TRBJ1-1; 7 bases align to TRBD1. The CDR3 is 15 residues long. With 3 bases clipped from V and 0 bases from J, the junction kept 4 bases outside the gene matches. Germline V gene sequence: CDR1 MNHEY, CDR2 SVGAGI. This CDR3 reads CASSYSGTVNTEAFF. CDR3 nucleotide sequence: TGTGCCAGCAGTTATTCCGGGACAGTGAACACTGAAGCTTTCTTT.

Here the CDR3 DNA reads TGTGCCAGCAGTGGCGCGGGACCAGGGTCTGGGGCCAACGTCCTGACTTTC. Translation: CASSGAGPGSGANVLTF. This rearrangement joins TRBV25-1 to TRBJ2-6, with D perhaps TRBD2 (6 bases). The CDR3 covers 17 residues. The germline V gene has CDR1 MGHDK and CDR2 SYGVNS. Trimming cost V 4 bases and J 1 base, with 14 bases left between them.

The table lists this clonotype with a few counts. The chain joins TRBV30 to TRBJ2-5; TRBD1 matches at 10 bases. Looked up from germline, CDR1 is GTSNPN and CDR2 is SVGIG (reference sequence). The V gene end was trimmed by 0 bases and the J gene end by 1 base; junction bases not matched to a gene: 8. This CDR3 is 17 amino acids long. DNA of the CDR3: TGTGCCTGGAGTGTGACACGGACAGGGGGAGGCCAAGAGACCCAGTACTTC. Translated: CAWSVTRTGGGQETQYF.

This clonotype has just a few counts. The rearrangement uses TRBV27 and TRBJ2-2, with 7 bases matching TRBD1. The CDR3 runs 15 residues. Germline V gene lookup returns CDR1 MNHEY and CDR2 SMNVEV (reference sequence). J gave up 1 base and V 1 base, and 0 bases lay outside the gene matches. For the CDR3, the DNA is TGTGCCAGCAGTTTATACAGGGGGAACACCGGGGAGCTGTTTTTT. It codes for CASSLYRGNTGELFF.

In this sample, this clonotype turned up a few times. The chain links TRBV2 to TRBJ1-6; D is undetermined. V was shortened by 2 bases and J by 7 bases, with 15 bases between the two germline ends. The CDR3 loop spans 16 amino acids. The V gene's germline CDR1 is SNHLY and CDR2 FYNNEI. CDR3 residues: CASSELVLTGNSPLHF. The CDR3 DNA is TGTGCCAGCAGTGAACTGGTACTGACTGGGAATTCACCCCTCCACTTT.

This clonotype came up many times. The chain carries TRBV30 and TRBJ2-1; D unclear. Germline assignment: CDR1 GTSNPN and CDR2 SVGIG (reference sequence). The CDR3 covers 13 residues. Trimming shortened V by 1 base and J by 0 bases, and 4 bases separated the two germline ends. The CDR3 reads CAWSGASYNEQFF. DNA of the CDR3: TGTGCCTGGAGTGGGGCCTCCTACAATGAGCAGTTCTTC.

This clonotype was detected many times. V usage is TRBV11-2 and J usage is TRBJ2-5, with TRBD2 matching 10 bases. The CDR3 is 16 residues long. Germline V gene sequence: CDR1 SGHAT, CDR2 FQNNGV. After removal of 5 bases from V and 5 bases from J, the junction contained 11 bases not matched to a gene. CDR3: CASSQGAAGGWETQYF. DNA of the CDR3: TGTGCCAGCAGCCAGGGGGCAGCGGGGGGGTGGGAGACCCAGTACTTC. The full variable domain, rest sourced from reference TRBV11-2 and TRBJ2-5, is EAGVAQSPRYKIIEKRQSVAFWCNPISGHATLYWYQQILGQGPKLLIQFQNNGVVDDSQLPKDRFSAERLKGVDSTLKIQPAKLEDSAVYLCASSQGAAGGWETQYFGPGTRLLVL.

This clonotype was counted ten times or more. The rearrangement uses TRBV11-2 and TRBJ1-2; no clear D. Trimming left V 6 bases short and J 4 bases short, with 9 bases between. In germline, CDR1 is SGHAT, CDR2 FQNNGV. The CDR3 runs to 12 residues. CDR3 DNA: TGTGCCAGCAGACCAGAGGGCTATGGCTACACCTTC. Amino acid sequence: CASRPEGYGYTF. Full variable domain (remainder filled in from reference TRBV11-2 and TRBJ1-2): EAGVAQSPRYKIIEKRQSVAFWCNPISGHATLYWYQQILGQGPKLLIQFQNNGVVDDSQLPKDRFSAERLKGVDSTLKIQPAKLEDSAVYLCASRPEGYGYTFGSGTRLTVV.

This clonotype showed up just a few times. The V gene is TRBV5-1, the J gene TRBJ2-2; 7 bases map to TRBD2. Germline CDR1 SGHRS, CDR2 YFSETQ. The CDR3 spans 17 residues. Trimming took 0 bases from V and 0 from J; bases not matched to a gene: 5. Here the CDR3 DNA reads TGCGCCAGCAGCTTGGTTGGTCTAGCGGCGAACACCGGGGAGCTGTTTTTT. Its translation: CASSLVGLAANTGELFF.

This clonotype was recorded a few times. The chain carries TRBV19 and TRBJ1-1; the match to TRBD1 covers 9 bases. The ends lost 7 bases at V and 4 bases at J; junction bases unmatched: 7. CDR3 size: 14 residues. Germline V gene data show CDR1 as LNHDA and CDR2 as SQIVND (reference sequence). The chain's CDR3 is CASIYTGGVTEAFF. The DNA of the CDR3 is TGTGCCAGTATTTATACAGGGGGCGTCACTGAAGCTTTCTTT.

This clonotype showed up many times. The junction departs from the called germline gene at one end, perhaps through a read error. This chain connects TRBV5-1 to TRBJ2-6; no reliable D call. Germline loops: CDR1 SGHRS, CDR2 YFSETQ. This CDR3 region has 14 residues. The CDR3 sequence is CASSLGAGANVLTF. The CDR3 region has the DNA TGTGCCAGCAGCCTTGGGGCTGGGGCCAACGTCCTGACTTTC.